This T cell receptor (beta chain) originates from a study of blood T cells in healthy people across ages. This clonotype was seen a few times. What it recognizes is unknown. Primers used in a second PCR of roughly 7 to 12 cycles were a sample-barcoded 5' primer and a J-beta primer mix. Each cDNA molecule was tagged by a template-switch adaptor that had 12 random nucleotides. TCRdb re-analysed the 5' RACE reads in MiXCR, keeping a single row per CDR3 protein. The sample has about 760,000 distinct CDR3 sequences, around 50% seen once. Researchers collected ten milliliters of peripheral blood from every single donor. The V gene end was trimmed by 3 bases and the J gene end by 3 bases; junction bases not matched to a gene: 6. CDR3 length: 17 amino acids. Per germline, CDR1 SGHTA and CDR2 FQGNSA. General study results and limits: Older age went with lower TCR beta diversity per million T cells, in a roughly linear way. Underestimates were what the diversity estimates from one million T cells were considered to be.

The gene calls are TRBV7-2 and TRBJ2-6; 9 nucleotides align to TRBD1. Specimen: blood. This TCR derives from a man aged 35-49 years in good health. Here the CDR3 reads CASSFGQGSSGANVLTF. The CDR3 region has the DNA TGTGCCAGCAGCTTCGGACAGGGGTCGAGTGGGGCCAACGTCCTGACTTTC.